Below, 28 T cell receptor beta chains from the same sample are listed, as sequenced in a study of T cell changes during pregnancy in multiple sclerosis. Sequencing was performed with immunoSEQ multiplex PCR; in TCRdb, only in-frame clones are kept and a portion is missing. The sample holds 55,000 to 65,000 clones, roughly 94% seen once. Here the sequenced sample was CD8+ T cells from peripheral blood mononuclear cells, taken in the third trimester of pregnancy. All receptors derive from a female donor with multiple sclerosis, enrolled in a pregnancy study.

The chain uses TRBV27 and TRBJ2-7; TRBD1 matches at 7 bases. After removal of 4 bases from V and 3 bases from J, the junction contained 9 bases not matched to a gene. Germline CDR1 MNHEY, CDR2 SMNVEV (reference sequence). This CDR3 is built from 15 residues. CDR3 DNA sequence: TGTGCCAGCAGTTGGAACTCGGGACAGTTCTACGAGCAGTACTTC. This gives the protein CASSWNSGQFYEQYF.

This chain connects TRBV28 to TRBJ2-7; TRBD1 aligns across 8 bases. Germline CDR1 and CDR2: MDHEN and SYDVKM. This CDR3 contains 14 residues. V was pared by 4 bases and J by 9 bases, with 11 bases of the junction left unmatched. CDR3 DNA: TGTGCCAGCAGTTCGGGCAGGGGGCTGGATTGGCAGTACTTC. It codes for CASSSGRGLDWQYF.

The genes are TRBV4-1 and TRBJ2-7, with 7 bases aligning to TRBD1. CDR1 MGHRA and CDR2 YSYEKL come from the germline V gene. The CDR3 totals 15 residues. V shed 1 base, J shed 7 bases, and the junction held 10 bases outside the gene matches. The CDR3 bases are TGCGCCAGCAGCCAAGCTCAAGGACAGGCTCGGGAGCAGTACTTC. Protein sequence: CASSQAQGQAREQYF.

The rearrangement links TRBV4-1 to TRBJ1-2, with 7 bases matching TRBD1. Germline CDR1 reads MGHRA; CDR2 reads YSYEKL. V lost 5 bases to trimming and J lost 4 bases; unmatched junction nucleotides: 7. This CDR3 is 14 amino acids long. The CDR3 DNA reads as TGCGCCAGCAGCACCTGGACAGGCCGCTATGGCTACACCTTC. Protein: CASSTWTGRYGYTF.

This chain links TRBV18 with TRBJ2-7; 7 bases agree with TRBD1. Germline CDR1 and CDR2: KGHSH and LQKENI. CDR3 length equals 15 residues. With V trimmed by 3 bases and J by 3 bases, 8 bases remained unmatched. CDR3 protein: CASSPTGDKFYEQYF. The CDR3 nucleotides read TGTGCCAGCTCACCCACAGGGGATAAATTCTACGAGCAGTACTTC.

The chain carries TRBV7-2 and TRBJ2-5, with TRBD2 identical over 14 bases. The V gene's germline CDR1 is SGHTA and CDR2 FQGNSA. V lost 2 bases and J lost 8; bases outside the gene matches: 10. The CDR3 totals 17 residues. CDR3 nucleotides: TGTGCCAGCAGCTTACTTAGACTAGCGGGGGGGGGTGGAACCCAGTACTTC. Translated: CASSLLRLAGGGGTQYF.

The J gene is TRBJ1-2, the V gene TRBV29-1; D not certain. Trimming shortened V by 4 bases and J by 2 bases, and 11 bases separated the two germline ends. The CDR3 is 13 residues long. Germline V lookup: CDR1 SQVTM, CDR2 ANQGSEA. Here the CDR3 reads CSVAGILNYGYTF. The CDR3 DNA follows: TGCAGCGTTGCCGGGATACTCAACTATGGCTACACCTTC.

V is TRBV2 and J is TRBJ2-7; 7 nucleotides align to TRBD2. Germline assignment: CDR1 SNHLY and CDR2 FYNNEI. This CDR3 region has 14 residues. V shed 6 bases, J shed 1 base, and the junction held 6 bases outside the gene matches. CDR3: CASSQLALSYEQYF. CDR3 coding DNA: TGTGCCAGCAGCCAACTAGCGCTGTCCTACGAGCAGTACTTC. Full variable domain (outside the CDR3, taken from reference TRBV2 and TRBJ2-7): EPEVTQTPSHQVTQMGQEVILRCVPISNHLYFYWYRQILGQKVEFLVSFYNNEISEKSEIFDDQFSVERPDGSNFTLKIRSTKLEDSAMYFCASSQLALSYEQYFGPGTRLTVT.

The rearrangement uses TRBV27 and TRBJ2-7; TRBD2 aligns across 9 bases. Germline V gene sequence: CDR1 MNHEY, CDR2 SMNVEV (reference sequence). The CDR3 is 14 amino acids. The J segment lost 0 bases and the V segment lost 5 bases, leaving 2 bases of the junction unmatched. The CDR3 protein is CASSVGLASYEQYF. The CDR3 DNA reads as TGTGCCAGCAGTGTGGGACTAGCCTCCTACGAGCAGTACTTC.

The rearrangement joins TRBV5-4 to TRBJ2-7, with 9 bases fitting TRBD2. CDR1 is SGHNT, CDR2 YYREEE, per germline (reference sequence). The CDR3 is 19 amino acids. J was trimmed by 0 bases and V by 4 bases; bases with no gene match: 17. The CDR3 DNA reads as TGTGCCAGCAGCCCTGTGTACGCTAGCGGGACCCTGAGCTCCTACGAGCAGTACTTC. Its protein product is CASSPVYASGTLSSYEQYF. The full variable domain, its missing parts supplied by reference TRBV5-4 and TRBJ2-7, is ETGVTQSPTHLIKTRGQQVTLRCSSQSGHNTVSWYQQALGQGPQFIFQYYREEENGRGNFPPRFSGLQFPNYSSELNVNALELDDSALYLCASSPVYASGTLSSYEQYFGPGTRLTVT.

There are a few counts of this clone. This chain connects TRBV4-2 to TRBJ1-5; maybe TRBD1 (5 bases). This CDR3 contains 15 residues. CDR1 and CDR2 (germline): LGHNA, YNFKEQ. V lost 1 base and J lost 0, with 7 bases in between. CDR3 sequence: CASSQGTNSNQPQHF. For the CDR3, the DNA is TGTGCCAGCAGCCAAGGGACAAATAGCAATCAGCCCCAGCATTTT.

This clone was detected once. This chain connects TRBV5-4 to TRBJ2-1; 12 nucleotides line up with TRBD2. The CDR3 contains 17 residues. CDR1 is SGHNT and CDR2 is YYREEE in the germline V gene (reference sequence). With V trimmed by 2 bases and J by 4 bases, 7 bases remained unmatched. CDR3 DNA sequence: TGTGCCAGCAGCTTTGAGCGACTAGCGGGAGCTTACAATGAGCAGTTCTTC. It is translated as CASSFERLAGAYNEQFF.

The J gene is TRBJ2-7, the V gene TRBV14, with D perhaps matching TRBD1 (5 bases). Germline CDR1 SGHDN, CDR2 FVKESK. V shed 4 bases and J shed 3 bases, with 10 bases lying between them. This CDR3 spans 13 amino acids. CDR3 sequence: CASSLSRVYEQYF. The CDR3 DNA sequence: TGTGCCAGCAGCCTAAGCAGGGTCTACGAGCAGTACTTC.

V and J are TRBV28 and TRBJ2-5; tentative D call: TRBD2 (5 bases). The germline V gene encodes CDR1 MDHEN and CDR2 SYDVKM. This CDR3 spans 15 amino acids. Between the trimmed V and J ends, which lost 8 bases and 1 base, there was a span of 17 bases. The CDR3 nucleotides read TGTGCCAGCCTAGCAGGCCTAGGGCTCCAAGAGACCCAGTACTTC. It yields the protein CASLAGLGLQETQYF.

V and J are TRBV7-8 and TRBJ2-2; 7 bases align to TRBD1. This CDR3 region has 16 residues. CDR1 is SGHVS and CDR2 is FQNEAQ in the germline V gene. With V trimmed by 1 base and J by 1 base, 3 bases remained unmatched. CDR3: CASSLVGGLNTGELFF. CDR3 sequence (DNA): TGTGCCAGCAGCTTAGTAGGGGGCCTGAACACCGGGGAGCTGTTTTTT.

The CDR3 sequence is CASRPDYNEQFF. The CDR3, as DNA: TGCGCCAGCAGACCAGACTACAATGAGCAGTTCTTC. The gene calls are TRBV5-1 and TRBJ2-1; D not certain. Germline CDR1 and CDR2: SGHRS and YFSETQ. Trimming removed 5 bases at V and 3 bases at J, with 6 bases between. The CDR3 runs 12 residues.

This clone was observed once. The V call is TRBV11-2, the J call TRBJ2-3; 7 nucleotides agree with TRBD2. V trimming: 5 bases; J trimming: 9 bases; junction bases outside the gene matches: 2. The V gene's germline CDR1 is SGHAT and CDR2 FQNNGV. The CDR3 totals 11 residues. CDR3 nucleotides: TGTGCCAGCAGCAGCGGGGAGACGCAGTATTTT. Encoded protein: CASSSGETQYF.

This clone was seen a single time. J is TRBJ2-7 and V is TRBV28, with 9 bases fitting TRBD1. From germline, CDR1 is MDHEN and CDR2 SYDVKM. Trimming took 6 bases from V and 1 from J; bases not matched to a gene: 7. There are 15 residues in the CDR3. CDR3 sequence reads: CASSHPGTGSYEQYF. The CDR3 DNA reads TGTGCCAGCAGCCACCCCGGGACAGGGTCCTACGAGCAGTACTTC. The variable domain in full, completed from reference TRBV28 and TRBJ2-7, reads DVKVTQSSRYLVKRTGEKVFLECVQDMDHENMFWYRQDPGLGLRLIYFSYDVKMKEKGDIPEGYSVSREKKERFSLILESASTNQTSMYLCASSHPGTGSYEQYFGPGTRLTVT.

This clone came up once. The rearrangement joins TRBV19 to TRBJ1-5, with TRBD1 matching 9 bases. Trimming took 10 bases from V and 3 from J; bases not matched to a gene: 7. This CDR3 is built from 14 residues. Per germline, CDR1 LNHDA and CDR2 SQIVND (reference sequence). CDR3 sequence: CATRTGVSNQPQHF. CDR3 bases: TGTGCCACCAGGACAGGGGTTTCCAATCAGCCCCAGCATTTT.

J is TRBJ1-5 and V is TRBV6-8; D unclear. The CDR3 contains 13 residues. V lost 0 bases to trimming and J lost 5 bases, with 5 bases between them. The V gene's germline CDR1 is MNHGY and CDR2 SAAAGT. CDR3 bases: TGTGCCAGCAGTTACTCCCGGGATCAGCCCCAGCATTTT. As protein: CASSYSRDQPQHF.

The CDR3 reads CASSFGTTEAFF. CDR3 sequence (DNA): TGTGCCAGCAGCTTTGGCACAACTGAAGCTTTCTTT. This chain connects TRBV5-4 to TRBJ1-1; unclear D gene. Trimming cost V 2 bases and J 5 bases, with 7 bases left between them. The germline V gene encodes CDR1 SGHNT and CDR2 YYREEE (reference sequence). The CDR3 has 12 amino acids.

The J gene is TRBJ2-7, the V gene TRBV6-5; 7 positions match TRBD1. Unmatched junction bases numbered 4, after V lost 6 bases and J lost 2 bases. The CDR3 contains 13 residues. CDR1 is MNHEY, CDR2 SVGAGI, per germline. The CDR3 loop is CASRLGTAYEQYF. The CDR3 nucleotides are TGTGCCAGCAGACTCGGGACAGCCTACGAGCAGTACTTC.

This chain joins TRBV30 and TRBJ2-2, with 8 bases matching TRBD2. The CDR3 covers 15 residues. V gave up 0 bases and J gave up 5 bases; unmatched junction bases: 5. Germline values: CDR1 GTSNPN, CDR2 SVGIG (reference sequence). CDR3 residues: CAWSVAGEWTGELFF. The CDR3 DNA sequence: TGTGCCTGGAGTGTAGCGGGGGAGTGGACCGGGGAGCTGTTTTTT.

Concerning this clone itself: The germline gene is not matched at one end of the junction; a read error may be the cause. The gene calls are TRBV7-7 and TRBJ2-1, with TRBD1 matching over 9 bases. Germline V gene lookup returns CDR1 SSHAT and CDR2 FNYEAQ (reference sequence). This CDR3 is 17 amino acids long. The CDR3 reads CASSFNSPGQGSGEQFF. The CDR3 DNA reads TGTGCTAGCAGCTTTAACTCTCCGGGACAGGGATCCGGTGAGCAGTTCTTC. Filled out from reference TRBV7-7 and TRBJ2-1, the complete variable domain reads GAGVSQSPRYKVTKRGQDVTLRCDPISSHATLYWYQQALGQGPEFLTYFNYEAQPDKSGLPSDRFSAERPEGSISTLTIQRTEQRDSAMYRCASSFNSPGQGSGEQFFGPGTRLTVL.

This clone is a singleton in its sample. J is TRBJ1-5 and V is TRBV27; the D gene is possibly TRBD1 (6 bases). There are 14 residues in the CDR3. Looked up from germline, CDR1 is MNHEY and CDR2 is SMNVEV (reference sequence). Deletions cut 5 bases from V and 5 bases from J, with 13 bases between. The CDR3: CASSLQGAHQPQHF. The CDR3 DNA reads TGTGCCAGCAGTCTACAGGGAGCACATCAGCCCCAGCATTTT.

The chain combines TRBV29-1 with TRBJ2-3, with 8 bases aligning to TRBD2. The CDR3 has 13 residues. Trimming at V came to 8 bases and at J to 7 bases, leaving 11 bases not matched to a gene. CDR1 and CDR2 from the germline V gene are SQVTM and ANQGSEA. This CDR3 reads CSSEGREAHTQYF. The CDR3 DNA reads TGCAGCTCTGAGGGGCGGGAGGCACATACGCAGTATTTT.

The chain links TRBV15 to TRBJ2-3, with D possibly TRBD2 on 6 matching bases. Germline CDR1 LNHNV, CDR2 YYDKDF (reference sequence). The CDR3 is 15 amino acids. V lost 0 bases to trimming and J lost 4 bases, with 11 bases between them. This chain's CDR3 is CATSRDGEVPDTQYF. The CDR3 DNA reads TGTGCCACCAGCAGAGATGGGGAGGTCCCAGATACGCAGTATTTT.

V is TRBV7-9 and J is TRBJ2-7, with no clear D. The CDR3 totals 12 residues. The germline gives CDR1 SEHNR, CDR2 FQNEAQ (reference sequence). The ends were cut back, 0 bases at V and 6 bases at J, with 6 bases in the middle. In nucleotides, the CDR3 is TGTGCCAGCAGCTTAGCTCTGCGCGAGCAGTACTTC. Its protein product is CASSLALREQYF.